This TCR beta chain is from a study of identical twins. TCRdb re-called the 5' RACE reads with MiXCR, one entry per CDR3 protein. The table lists hundreds of thousands of distinct CDR3 sequences, about 12% of them singletons. J was trimmed by 4 bases and V by 3 bases; bases with no gene match: 8. CDR3 length equals 16 residues. Germline V CDR1 and CDR2: SGHKS, YYEKEE (reference sequence). Points from the study as a whole: Cross-sectional statistics, not tracking of the same donors, supported the conclusions.

This clonotype was found a few times. Its antigen is currently unknown. These data were also reused for a study on yellow fever vaccine responses in identical twins.

The sequencing sample was made of CD8+ T cells sorted from blood. This clonotype was obtained from a woman in her late teens or twenties in good health. This chain joins TRBV5-5 and TRBJ2-1; TRBD1 matches 9 bases. The CDR3 region is CASSSGGTGQYNEQFF. The CDR3 DNA reads as TGTGCCAGCAGCTCTGGGGGGACAGGGCAATACAATGAGCAGTTCTTC. The full variable domain, its missing parts supplied by reference TRBV5-5 and TRBJ2-1, is DAGVTQSPTHLIKTRGQQVTLRCSPISGHKSVSWYQQVLGQGPQFIFQYYEKEERGRGNFPDRFSARQFPNYSSELNVNALLLGDSALYLCASSSGGTGQYNEQFFGPGTRLTVL.